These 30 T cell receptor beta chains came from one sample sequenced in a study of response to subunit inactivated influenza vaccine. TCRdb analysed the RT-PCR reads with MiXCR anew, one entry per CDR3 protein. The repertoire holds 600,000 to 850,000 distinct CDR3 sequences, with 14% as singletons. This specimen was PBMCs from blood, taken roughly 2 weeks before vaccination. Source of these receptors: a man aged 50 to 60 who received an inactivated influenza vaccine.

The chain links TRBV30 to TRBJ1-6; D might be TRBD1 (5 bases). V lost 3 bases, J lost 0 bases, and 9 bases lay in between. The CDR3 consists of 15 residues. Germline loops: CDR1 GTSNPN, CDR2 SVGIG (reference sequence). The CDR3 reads CAWSAGSSYNSPLHF. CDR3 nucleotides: TGTGCCTGGAGCGCAGGGAGCTCCTATAATTCACCCCTCCACTTT.

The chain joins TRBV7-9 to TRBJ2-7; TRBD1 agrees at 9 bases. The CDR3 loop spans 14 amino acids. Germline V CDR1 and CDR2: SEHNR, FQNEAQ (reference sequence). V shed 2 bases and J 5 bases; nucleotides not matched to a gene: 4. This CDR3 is CASSLRQGVNEQYF. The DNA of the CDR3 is TGTGCCAGCAGCTTACGACAGGGGGTAAACGAGCAGTACTTC.

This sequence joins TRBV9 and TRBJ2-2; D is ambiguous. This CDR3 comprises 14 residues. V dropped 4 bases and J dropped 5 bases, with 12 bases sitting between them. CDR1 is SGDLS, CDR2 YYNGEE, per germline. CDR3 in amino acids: CASSSTVGTGELFF. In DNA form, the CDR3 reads TGTGCCAGCAGCTCCACCGTAGGGACCGGGGAGCTGTTTTTT.

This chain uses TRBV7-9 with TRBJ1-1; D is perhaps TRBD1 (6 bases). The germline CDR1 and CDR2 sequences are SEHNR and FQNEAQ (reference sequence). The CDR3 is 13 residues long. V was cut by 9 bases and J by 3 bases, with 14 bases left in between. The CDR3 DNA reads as TGTGCCAGTACGGGCAGGGGTGACACTGAAGCTTTCTTT. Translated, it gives CASTGRGDTEAFF.

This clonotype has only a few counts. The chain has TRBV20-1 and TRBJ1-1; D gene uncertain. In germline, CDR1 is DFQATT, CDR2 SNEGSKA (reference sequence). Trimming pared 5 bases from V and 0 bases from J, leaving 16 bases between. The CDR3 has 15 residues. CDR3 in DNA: TGCAGTGCTCCCCGCCCAGGAGACATGAACACTGAAGCTTTCTTT. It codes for CSAPRPGDMNTEAFF.

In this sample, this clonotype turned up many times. The CDR3 coding sequence is TGTGCCAGCAGTTGGGAGGGAGTCCAGCCCCAGCATTTT. Amino acids: CASSWEGVQPQHF. The rearrangement links TRBV12-3 or TRBV12-4 to TRBJ1-5; D is unclear. V lost 4 bases and J 7 bases, leaving 11 bases between the germline ends. The CDR3 is 13 residues long.

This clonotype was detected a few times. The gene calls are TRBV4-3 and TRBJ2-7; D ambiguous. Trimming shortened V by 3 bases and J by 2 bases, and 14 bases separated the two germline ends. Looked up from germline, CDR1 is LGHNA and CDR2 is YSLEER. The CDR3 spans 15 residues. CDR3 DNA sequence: TGCGCCAGCAGCCAGGTACCGGACGGAGCCTACGAGCAGTACTTC. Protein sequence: CASSQVPDGAYEQYF.

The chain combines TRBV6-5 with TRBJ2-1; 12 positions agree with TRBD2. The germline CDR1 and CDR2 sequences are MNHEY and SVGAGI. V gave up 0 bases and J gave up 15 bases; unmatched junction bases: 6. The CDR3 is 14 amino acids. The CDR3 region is CASSYSRLAGGPFF. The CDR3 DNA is TGTGCCAGCAGTTACTCGAGGCTAGCGGGGGGGCCGTTCTTC.

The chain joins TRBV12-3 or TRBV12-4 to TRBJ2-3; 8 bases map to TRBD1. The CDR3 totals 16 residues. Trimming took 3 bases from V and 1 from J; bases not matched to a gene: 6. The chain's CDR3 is CASSFGRGQGTDTQYF. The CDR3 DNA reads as TGTGCCAGCAGTTTCGGTCGGGGACAGGGCACAGATACGCAGTATTTT.

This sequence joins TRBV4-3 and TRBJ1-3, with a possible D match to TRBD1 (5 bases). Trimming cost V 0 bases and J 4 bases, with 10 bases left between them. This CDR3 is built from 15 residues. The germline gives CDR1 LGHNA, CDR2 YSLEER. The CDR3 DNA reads TGCGCCAGCAGCCAAGATTCCAGGGTCGGAAACACCATATATTTT. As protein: CASSQDSRVGNTIYF.

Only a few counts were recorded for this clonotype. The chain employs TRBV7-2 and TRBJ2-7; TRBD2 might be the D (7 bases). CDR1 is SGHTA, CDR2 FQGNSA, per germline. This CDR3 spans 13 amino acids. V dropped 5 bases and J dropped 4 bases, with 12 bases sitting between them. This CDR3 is CASSPGEGYEQYF. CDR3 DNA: TGTGCCAGCAGCCCAGGGGAGGGTTACGAGCAGTACTTC.

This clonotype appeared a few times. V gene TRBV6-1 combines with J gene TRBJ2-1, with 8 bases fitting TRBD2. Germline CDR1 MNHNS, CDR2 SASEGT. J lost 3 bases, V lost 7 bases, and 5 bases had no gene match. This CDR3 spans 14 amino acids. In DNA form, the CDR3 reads TGTGCCAGCACCGGGAGGGGTGTCTACAATGAGCAGTTCTTC. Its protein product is CASTGRGVYNEQFF.

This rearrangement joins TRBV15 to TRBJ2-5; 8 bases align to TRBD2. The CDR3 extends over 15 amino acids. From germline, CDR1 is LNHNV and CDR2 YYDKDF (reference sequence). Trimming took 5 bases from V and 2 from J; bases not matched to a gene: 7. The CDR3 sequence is CATSRTSGTQETQYF. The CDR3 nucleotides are TGTGCCACCAGCCGTACTAGCGGAACTCAAGAGACCCAGTACTTC. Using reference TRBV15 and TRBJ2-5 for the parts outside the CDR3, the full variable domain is DAMVIQNPRYQVTQFGKPVTLSCSQTLNHNVMYWYQQKSSQAPKLLFHYYDKDFNNEADTPDNFQSRRPNTSFCFLDIRSPGLGDTAMYLCATSRTSGTQETQYFGPGTRLLVL.

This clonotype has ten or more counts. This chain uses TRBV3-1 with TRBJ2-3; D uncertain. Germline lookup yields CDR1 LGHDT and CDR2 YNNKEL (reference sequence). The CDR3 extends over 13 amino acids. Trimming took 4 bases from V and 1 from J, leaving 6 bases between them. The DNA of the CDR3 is TGTGCCAGCAGCCCAGACCGCACAGATACGCAGTATTTT. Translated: CASSPDRTDTQYF.

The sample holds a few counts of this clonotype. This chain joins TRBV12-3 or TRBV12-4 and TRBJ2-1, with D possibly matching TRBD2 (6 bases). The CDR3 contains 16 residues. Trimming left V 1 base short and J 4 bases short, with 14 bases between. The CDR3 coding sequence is TGTGCCAGCAGTTTAGATCGGAGGGGACTTTACAATGAGCAGTTCTTC. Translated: CASSLDRRGLYNEQFF.

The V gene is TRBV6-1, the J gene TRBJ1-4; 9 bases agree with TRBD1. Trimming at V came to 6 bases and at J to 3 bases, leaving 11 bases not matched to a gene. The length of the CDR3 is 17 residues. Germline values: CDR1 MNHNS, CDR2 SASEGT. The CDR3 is CASSLQGARGSNEKLFF. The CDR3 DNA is TGTGCCAGCAGCCTACAGGGGGCTAGGGGTTCTAATGAAAAACTGTTTTTT.

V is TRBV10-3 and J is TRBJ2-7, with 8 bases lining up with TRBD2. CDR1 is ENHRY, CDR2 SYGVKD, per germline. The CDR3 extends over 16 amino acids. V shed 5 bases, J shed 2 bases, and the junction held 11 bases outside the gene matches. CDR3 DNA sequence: TGTGCCATCAGTACCGTGGTGAGCGGGAGAGCCTACGAGCAGTACTTC. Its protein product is CAISTVVSGRAYEQYF.

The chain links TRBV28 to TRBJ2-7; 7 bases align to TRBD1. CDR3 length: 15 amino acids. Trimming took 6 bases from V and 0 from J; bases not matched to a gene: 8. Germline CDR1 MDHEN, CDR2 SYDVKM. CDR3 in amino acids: CASSYRGLPSYEQYF. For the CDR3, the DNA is TGTGCCAGCAGCTACAGGGGCCTTCCCTCCTACGAGCAGTACTTC.

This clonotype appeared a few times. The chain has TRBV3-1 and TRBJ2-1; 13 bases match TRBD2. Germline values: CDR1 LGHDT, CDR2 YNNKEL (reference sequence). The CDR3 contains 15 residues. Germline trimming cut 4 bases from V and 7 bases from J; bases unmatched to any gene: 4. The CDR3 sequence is CASSPRLAGGNEQFF. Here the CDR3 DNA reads TGTGCCAGCAGCCCTAGACTAGCGGGGGGAAATGAGCAGTTCTTC.

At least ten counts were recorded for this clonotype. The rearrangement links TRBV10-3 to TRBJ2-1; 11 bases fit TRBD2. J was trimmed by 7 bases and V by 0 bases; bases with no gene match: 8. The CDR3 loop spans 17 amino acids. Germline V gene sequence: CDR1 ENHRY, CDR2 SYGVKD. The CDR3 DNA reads TGTGCCATCAGTGAGTCCCAAGGGACTAGCGGACTGAATGAGCAGTTCTTC. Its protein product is CAISESQGTSGLNEQFF.

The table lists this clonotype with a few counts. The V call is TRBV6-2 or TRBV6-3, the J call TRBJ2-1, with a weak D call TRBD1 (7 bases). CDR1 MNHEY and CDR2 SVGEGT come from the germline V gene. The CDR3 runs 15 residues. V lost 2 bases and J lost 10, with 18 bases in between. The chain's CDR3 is CASSYPRGTAGEQFF. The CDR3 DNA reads TGTGCCAGCAGTTACCCACGGGGGACAGCCGGGGAGCAGTTCTTC.

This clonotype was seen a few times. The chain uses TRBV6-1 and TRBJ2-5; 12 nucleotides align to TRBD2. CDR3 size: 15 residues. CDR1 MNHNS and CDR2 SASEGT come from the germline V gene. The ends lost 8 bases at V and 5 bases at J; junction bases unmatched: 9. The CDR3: CASGSSGGAGETQYF. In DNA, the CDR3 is TGTGCCAGCGGGTCTAGCGGGGGGGCTGGGGAGACCCAGTACTTC.

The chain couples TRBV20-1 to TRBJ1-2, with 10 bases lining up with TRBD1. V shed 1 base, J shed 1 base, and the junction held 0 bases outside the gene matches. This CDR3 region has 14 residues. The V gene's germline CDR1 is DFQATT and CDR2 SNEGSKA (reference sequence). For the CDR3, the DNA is TGCAGTGCTAGAGGGACAGGGGGTAACTATGGCTACACCTTC. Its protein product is CSARGTGGNYGYTF.

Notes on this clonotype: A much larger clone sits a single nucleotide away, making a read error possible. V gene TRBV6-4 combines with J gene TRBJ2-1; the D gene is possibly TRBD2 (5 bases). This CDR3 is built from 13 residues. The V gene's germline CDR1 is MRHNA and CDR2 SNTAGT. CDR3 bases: TGTGCCAGCGGTGAGGCTAGCTATAATGAGCAGTTCTTC. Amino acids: CASGEASYNEQFF.

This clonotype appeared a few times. The CDR3 region has the DNA TGTGCCAGCAGCCCCGTACCCATCGCCCCCTACGAGCAGTACTTC. This gives the protein CASSPVPIAPYEQYF. The V call is TRBV13, the J call TRBJ2-7; D call uncertain. The germline gives CDR1 PRHDT, CDR2 FYEKMQ (reference sequence). V lost 5 bases, J lost 2 bases, and 16 bases lay in between. CDR3 size: 15 residues.

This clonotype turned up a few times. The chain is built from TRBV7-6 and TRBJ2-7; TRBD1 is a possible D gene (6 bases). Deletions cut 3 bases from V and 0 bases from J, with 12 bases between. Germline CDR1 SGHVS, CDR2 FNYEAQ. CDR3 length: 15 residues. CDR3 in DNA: TGTGCCAGCAGCTTCCAATGGGACAACTCCTACGAGCAGTACTTC. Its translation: CASSFQWDNSYEQYF.

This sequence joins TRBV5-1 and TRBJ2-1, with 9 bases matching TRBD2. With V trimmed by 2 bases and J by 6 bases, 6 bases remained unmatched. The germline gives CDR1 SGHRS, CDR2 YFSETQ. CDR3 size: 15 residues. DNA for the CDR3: TGCGCCAGCAGCTTCTTTAGCGGGAGTAGCAATGAGCAGTTCTTC. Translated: CASSFFSGSSNEQFF.

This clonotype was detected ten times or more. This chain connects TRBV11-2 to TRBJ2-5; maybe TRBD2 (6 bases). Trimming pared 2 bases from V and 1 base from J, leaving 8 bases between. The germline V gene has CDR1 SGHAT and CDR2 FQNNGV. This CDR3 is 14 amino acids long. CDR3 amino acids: CASSLLAVQETQYF. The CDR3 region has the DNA TGTGCCAGCAGCTTATTAGCGGTCCAAGAGACCCAGTACTTC.

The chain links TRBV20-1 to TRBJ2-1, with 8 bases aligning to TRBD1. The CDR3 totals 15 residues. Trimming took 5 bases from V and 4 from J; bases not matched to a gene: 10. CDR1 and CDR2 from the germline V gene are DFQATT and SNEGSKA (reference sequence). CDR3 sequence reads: CSALQPTGVYNEQFF. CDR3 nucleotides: TGCAGTGCTCTACAACCGACAGGGGTTTACAATGAGCAGTTCTTC.

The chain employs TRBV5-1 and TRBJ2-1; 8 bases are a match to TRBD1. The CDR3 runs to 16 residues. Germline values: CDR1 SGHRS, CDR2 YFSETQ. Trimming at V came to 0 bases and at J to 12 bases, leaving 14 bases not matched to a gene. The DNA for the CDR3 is TGCGCCAGCAGCTTGGAACAGGGGGGTGGGGCTAGAAGGCAGTTCTTC. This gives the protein CASSLEQGGGARRQFF.